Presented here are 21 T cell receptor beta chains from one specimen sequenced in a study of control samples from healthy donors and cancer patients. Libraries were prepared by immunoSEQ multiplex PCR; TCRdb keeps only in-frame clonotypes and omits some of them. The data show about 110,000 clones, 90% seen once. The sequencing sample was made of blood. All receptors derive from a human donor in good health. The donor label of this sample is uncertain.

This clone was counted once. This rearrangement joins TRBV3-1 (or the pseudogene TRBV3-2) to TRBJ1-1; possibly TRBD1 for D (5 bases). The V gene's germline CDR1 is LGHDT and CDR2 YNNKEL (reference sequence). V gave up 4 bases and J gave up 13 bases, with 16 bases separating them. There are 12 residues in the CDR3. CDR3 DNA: TGTGCCAGCAGCCCGGGACCATCCGGAGTTTTCTTT. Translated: CASSPGPSGVFF.

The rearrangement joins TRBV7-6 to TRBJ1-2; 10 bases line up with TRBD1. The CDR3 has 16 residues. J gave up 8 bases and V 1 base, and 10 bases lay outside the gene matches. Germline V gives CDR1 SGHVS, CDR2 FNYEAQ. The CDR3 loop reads CASSLETGGPPWGYTF. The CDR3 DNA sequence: TGTGCCAGCAGCTTAGAGACAGGGGGCCCCCCCTGGGGCTACACCTTC. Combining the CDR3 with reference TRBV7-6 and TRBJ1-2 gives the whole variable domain GAGVSQSPRYKVTKRGQDVALRCDPISGHVSLYWYRQALGQGPEFLTYFNYEAQQDKSGLPNDRFSAERPEGSISTLTIQRTEQRDSAMYRCASSLETGGPPWGYTFGSGTRLTVV.

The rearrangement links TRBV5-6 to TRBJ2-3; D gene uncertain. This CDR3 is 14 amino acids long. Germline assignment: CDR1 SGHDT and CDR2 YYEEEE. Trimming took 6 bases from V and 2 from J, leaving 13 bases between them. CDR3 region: CASNQRGYTDTQYF. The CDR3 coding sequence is TGTGCCAGCAATCAGCGCGGCTACACAGATACGCAGTATTTT.

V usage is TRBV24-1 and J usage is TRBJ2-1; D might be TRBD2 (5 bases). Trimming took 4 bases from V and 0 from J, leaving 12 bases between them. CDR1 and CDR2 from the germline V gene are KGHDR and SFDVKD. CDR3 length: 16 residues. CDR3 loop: CATSDTRESSYNEQFF. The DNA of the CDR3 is TGTGCCACCAGTGACACCCGGGAAAGCTCCTACAATGAGCAGTTCTTC.

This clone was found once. Here the CDR3 DNA reads TGTGCCAGCAGCCCTGACAGGGGATATCCTGAAGCTTTCTTT. It encodes CASSPDRGYPEAFF. The V gene is TRBV7-9, the J gene TRBJ1-1; the match to TRBD1 covers 8 bases. Per the germline V gene, CDR1 is SEHNR and CDR2 is FQNEAQ (reference sequence). The ends lost 5 bases at V and 6 bases at J; junction bases unmatched: 8. The CDR3 sequence is 14 residues long.

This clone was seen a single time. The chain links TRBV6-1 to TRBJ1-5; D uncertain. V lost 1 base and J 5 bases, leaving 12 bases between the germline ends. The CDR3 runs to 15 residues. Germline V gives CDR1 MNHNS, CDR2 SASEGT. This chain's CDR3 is CASSEGTPGDQPQHF. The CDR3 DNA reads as TGTGCCAGCAGTGAAGGGACCCCGGGCGATCAGCCCCAGCATTTT.

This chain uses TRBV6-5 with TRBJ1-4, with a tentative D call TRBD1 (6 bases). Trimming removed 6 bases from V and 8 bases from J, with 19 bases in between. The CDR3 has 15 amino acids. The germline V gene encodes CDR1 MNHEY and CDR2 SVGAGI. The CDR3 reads CASRNVAGAEEKLFF. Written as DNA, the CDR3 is TGTGCCAGCAGGAACGTTGCGGGGGCTGAGGAAAAACTGTTTTTT.

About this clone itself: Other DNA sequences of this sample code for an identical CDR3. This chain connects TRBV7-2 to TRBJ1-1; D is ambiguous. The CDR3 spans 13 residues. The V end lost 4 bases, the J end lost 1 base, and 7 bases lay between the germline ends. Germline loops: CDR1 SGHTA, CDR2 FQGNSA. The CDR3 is CASSSGQNTEAFF. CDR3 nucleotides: TGTGCCAGCAGCTCAGGCCAGAACACTGAAGCTTTCTTT. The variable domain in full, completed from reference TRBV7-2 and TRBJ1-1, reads GAGVSQSPSNKVTEKGKDVELRCDPISGHTALYWYRQSLGQGLEFLIYFQGNSAPDKSGLPSDRFSAERTGGSVSTLTIQRTQQEDSAVYLCASSSGQNTEAFFGQGTRLTVV.

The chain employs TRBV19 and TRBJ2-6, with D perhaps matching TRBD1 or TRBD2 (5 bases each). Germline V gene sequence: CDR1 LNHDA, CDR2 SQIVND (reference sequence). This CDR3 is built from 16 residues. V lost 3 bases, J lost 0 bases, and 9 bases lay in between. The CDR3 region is CASSISGGSGANVLTF. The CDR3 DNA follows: TGTGCCAGTAGTATCAGTGGGGGCTCTGGGGCCAACGTCCTGACTTTC.

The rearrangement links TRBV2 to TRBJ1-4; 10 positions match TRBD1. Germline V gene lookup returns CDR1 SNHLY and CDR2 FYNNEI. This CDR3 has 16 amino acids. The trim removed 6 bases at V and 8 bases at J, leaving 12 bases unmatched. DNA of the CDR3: TGTGCCAGCAGGAAGACAGGGGGCTTATATGGCGAAAAACTGTTTTTT. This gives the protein CASRKTGGLYGEKLFF. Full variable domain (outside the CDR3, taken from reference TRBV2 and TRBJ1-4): EPEVTQTPSHQVTQMGQEVILRCVPISNHLYFYWYRQILGQKVEFLVSFYNNEISEKSEIFDDQFSVERPDGSNFTLKIRSTKLEDSAMYFCASRKTGGLYGEKLFFGSGTQLSVL.

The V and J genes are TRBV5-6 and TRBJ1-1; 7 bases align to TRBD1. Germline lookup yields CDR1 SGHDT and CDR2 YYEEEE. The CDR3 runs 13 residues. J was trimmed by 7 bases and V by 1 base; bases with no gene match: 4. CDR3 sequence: CASSLRGLGEAFF. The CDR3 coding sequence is TGTGCCAGCAGCTTGAGGGGGCTGGGTGAAGCTTTCTTT.

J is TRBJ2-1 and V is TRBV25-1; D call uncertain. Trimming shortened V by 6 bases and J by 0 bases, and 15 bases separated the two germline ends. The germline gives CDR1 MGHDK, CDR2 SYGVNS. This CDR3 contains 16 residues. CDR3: CASSSQRPSSYNEQFF. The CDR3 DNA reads TGTGCCAGCAGCTCCCAAAGGCCGAGCTCCTACAATGAGCAGTTCTTC.

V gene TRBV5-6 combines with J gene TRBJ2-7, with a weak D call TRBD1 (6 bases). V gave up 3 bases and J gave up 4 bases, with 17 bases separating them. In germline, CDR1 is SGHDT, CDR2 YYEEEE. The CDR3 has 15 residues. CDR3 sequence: CASSSTRTVGYEQYV. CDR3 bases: TGTGCCAGCAGCTCGACCCGGACAGTGGGATACGAGCAGTACGTC.

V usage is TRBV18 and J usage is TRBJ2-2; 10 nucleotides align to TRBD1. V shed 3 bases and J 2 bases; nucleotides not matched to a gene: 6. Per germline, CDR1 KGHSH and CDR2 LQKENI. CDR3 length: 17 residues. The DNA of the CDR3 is TGTGCCAGCTCACCCACCGGGACAGGGGTAAACACCGGGGAGCTGTTTTTT. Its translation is CASSPTGTGVNTGELFF.

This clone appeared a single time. The CDR3 protein is CASTLGQRYTEAFF. The CDR3 region has the DNA TGTGCCAGCACCCTGGGCCAGAGATACACTGAAGCTTTCTTT. The chain is built from TRBV25-1 and TRBJ1-1; D call uncertain. This CDR3 is 14 amino acids long. The V gene's germline CDR1 is MGHDK and CDR2 SYGVNS. V gave up 7 bases and J gave up 3 bases, with 15 bases separating them. The complete variable domain, with remaining parts taken from reference TRBV25-1 and TRBJ1-1, reads EADIYQTPRYLVIGTGKKITLECSQTMGHDKMYWYQQDPGMELHLIHYSYGVNSTEKGDLSSESTVSRIRTEHFPLTLESARPSHTSQYLCASTLGQRYTEAFFGQGTRLTVV.

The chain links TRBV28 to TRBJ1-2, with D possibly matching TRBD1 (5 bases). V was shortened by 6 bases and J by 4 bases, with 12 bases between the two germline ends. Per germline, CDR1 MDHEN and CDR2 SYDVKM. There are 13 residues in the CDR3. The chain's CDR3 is CASRRFDSYGYTF. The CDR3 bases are TGTGCCAGCAGACGGTTTGACAGCTATGGCTACACCTTC.

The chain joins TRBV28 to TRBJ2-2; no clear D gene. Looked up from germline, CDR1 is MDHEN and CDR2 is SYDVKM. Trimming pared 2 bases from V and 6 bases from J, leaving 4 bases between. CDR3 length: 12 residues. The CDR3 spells CASSLHPGELFF. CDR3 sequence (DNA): TGTGCCAGCAGTTTACACCCCGGGGAGCTGTTTTTT. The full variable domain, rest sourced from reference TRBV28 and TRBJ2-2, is DVKVTQSSRYLVKRTGEKVFLECVQDMDHENMFWYRQDPGLGLRLIYFSYDVKMKEKGDIPEGYSVSREKKERFSLILESASTNQTSMYLCASSLHPGELFFGEGSRLTVL.

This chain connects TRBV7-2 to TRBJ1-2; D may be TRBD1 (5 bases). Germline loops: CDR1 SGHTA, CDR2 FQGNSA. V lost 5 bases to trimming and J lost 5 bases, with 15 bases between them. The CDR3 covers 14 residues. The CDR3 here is CASSQWADNYGYTF. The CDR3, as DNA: TGTGCCAGCAGCCAGTGGGCGGACAATTATGGCTACACCTTC. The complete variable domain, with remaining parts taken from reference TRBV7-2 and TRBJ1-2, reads GAGVSQSPSNKVTEKGKDVELRCDPISGHTALYWYRQSLGQGLEFLIYFQGNSAPDKSGLPSDRFSAERTGGSVSTLTIQRTQQEDSAVYLCASSQWADNYGYTFGSGTRLTVV.

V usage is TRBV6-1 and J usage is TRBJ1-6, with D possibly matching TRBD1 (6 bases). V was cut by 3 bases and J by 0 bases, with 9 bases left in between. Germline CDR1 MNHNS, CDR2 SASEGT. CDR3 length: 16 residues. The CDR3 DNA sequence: TGTGCCAGCAGTGAGACAGGCCGCTCCTATAATTCACCCCTCCACTTT. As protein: CASSETGRSYNSPLHF.

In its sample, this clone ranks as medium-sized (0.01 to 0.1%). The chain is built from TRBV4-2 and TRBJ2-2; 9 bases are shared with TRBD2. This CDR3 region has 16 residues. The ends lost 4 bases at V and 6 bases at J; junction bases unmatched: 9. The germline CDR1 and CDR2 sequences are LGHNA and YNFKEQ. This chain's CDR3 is CASSLTSSGEAGELFF. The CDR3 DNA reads TGTGCCAGCAGCCTAACCTCTAGCGGGGAAGCCGGGGAGCTGTTTTTT.

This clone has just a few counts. The CDR3 loop is CASSLELGRGHGYTF. The DNA of the CDR3 is TGCGCCAGCAGCTTGGAGTTAGGCAGGGGGCACGGCTACACCTTC. V is TRBV5-1 and J is TRBJ1-2; 8 nucleotides agree with TRBD1. The ends lost 0 bases at V and 8 bases at J; junction bases unmatched: 9. The germline V gene encodes CDR1 SGHRS and CDR2 YFSETQ. The CDR3 sequence is 15 residues long. Supplemented by reference TRBV5-1 and TRBJ1-2, the full variable domain reads KAGVTQTPRYLIKTRGQQVTLSCSPISGHRSVSWYQQTPGQGLQFLFEYFSETQRNKGNFPGRFSGRQFSNSRSEMNVSTLELGDSALYLCASSLELGRGHGYTFGSGTRLTVV.